This T cell receptor (beta chain) was recovered during a study of T cells in Graves' hyperthyroidism and ophthalmopathy. Findings of the study overall: Among clonotypes expanded in thyroid above 0.001, most were also found in blood.

The study left out patients who had uncontrolled infection, other autoimmune disease, pregnancy or lactation. Clinical symptoms, serum thyroxine, TRAb, thyroid ultrasound and orbital computed tomography informed diagnoses. PBMCs came from about 10 ml fresh peripheral blood. This clonotype showed up just a few times. Its antigen is unknown. Germline values: CDR1 MNHEY, CDR2 SMNVEV (reference sequence). CDR3 size: 14 residues. The V gene lost 4 bases and the J gene lost 3 bases, with 13 bases spanning the gap. RNA transcripts yielded amplified TCR beta CDR3 regions. The TCR CDR3 first-round RT-PCR relied on the HTBI primer set. TCRdb independently ran MiXCR on the multiplex PCR reads; one entry per CDR3 protein. The sample records under 500,000 distinct CDR3 sequences, over 12% being singletons.

Source material: blood. The rearrangement links TRBV27 to TRBJ2-7; D may be TRBD1 (5 bases). The receptor comes from a man aged 50 to 60 with Graves' ophthalmopathy. The CDR3 sequence: CASSSPTVSYEQYF. CDR3 sequence (DNA): TGTGCCAGCAGTTCTCCGACAGTGAGCTACGAGCAGTACTTC.